This entry lists 31 T cell receptor beta chains sequenced from one sample in a study of blood T cell repertoires in COVID-19. Sequenced by immunoSEQ multiplex PCR; TCRdb stores in-frame clones only, minus some. The sample records some 150,000 clones, roughly 90% being singletons. The sequenced sample consisted of peripheral blood. The receptors shown here come from a man aged 60 to 69 with acute or convalescent COVID-19.

The chain links TRBV12-3 or TRBV12-4 to TRBJ1-1; 8 bases match TRBD1. Trimming at V came to 1 base and at J to 10 bases, leaving 2 bases not matched to a gene. CDR3 size: 12 residues. CDR3 loop: CASSLEQGGAFF. In DNA form, the CDR3 reads TGTGCCAGCAGTTTAGAACAGGGGGGAGCTTTCTTT.

The chain combines TRBV7-9 with TRBJ1-3, with D possibly matching TRBD1 (5 bases). Trimming stripped 6 bases from V and 1 base from J, with 10 bases between. Germline CDR1 SEHNR, CDR2 FQNEAQ (reference sequence). The CDR3 totals 14 residues. CDR3 DNA: TGTGCCAGCAGTCCGACAGCTTCTGGAAACACCATATATTTT. Translated, it gives CASSPTASGNTIYF.

The rearrangement links TRBV6-4 to TRBJ1-5; D remains unclear. Trimming removed 6 bases from V and 10 bases from J, with 13 bases in between. This CDR3 contains 12 residues. CDR1 MRHNA and CDR2 SNTAGT come from the germline V gene. CDR3 sequence reads: CASRDGSGPQHF. CDR3 sequence (DNA): TGTGCCAGCAGGGACGGGAGCGGACCCCAGCATTTT.

V gene TRBV5-1 combines with J gene TRBJ2-2, with D perhaps TRBD1 (6 bases). Trimming removed 0 bases at V and 3 bases at J, with 9 bases between. The CDR3 sequence is 15 residues long. CDR1 is SGHRS, CDR2 YFSETQ, per germline. The CDR3: CASSLETGYTGELFF. As DNA, the CDR3 is TGCGCCAGCAGCTTGGAAACAGGGTACACCGGGGAGCTGTTTTTT.

The chain has TRBV2 and TRBJ2-2; 9 bases fit TRBD2. CDR3 length equals 15 residues. From germline, CDR1 is SNHLY and CDR2 FYNNEI. J was trimmed by 5 bases and V by 4 bases; bases with no gene match: 5. DNA for the CDR3: TGTGCCAGCAGTGGCGGGGGGGCTCGGACCGGGGAGCTGTTTTTT. This sequence encodes CASSGGGARTGELFF.

The genes are TRBV19 and TRBJ1-2; 12 positions match TRBD1. CDR1 and CDR2 (germline): LNHDA, SQIVND (reference sequence). This CDR3 is built from 18 residues. V lost 0 bases to trimming and J lost 4 bases; unmatched junction nucleotides: 9. The CDR3 reads CASSIDGTGGALTYGYTF. CDR3 nucleotides: TGTGCCAGTAGTATAGATGGGACAGGGGGCGCTCTGACCTATGGCTACACCTTC.

V usage is TRBV14 and J usage is TRBJ2-3; 7 nucleotides agree with TRBD2. This CDR3 is 14 amino acids long. V lost 1 base and J lost 6; bases outside the gene matches: 4. Germline CDR1 and CDR2: SGHDN and FVKESK. CDR3 in amino acids: CASSQVGGGDTQYF. The CDR3 region has the DNA TGTGCCAGCAGCCAAGTGGGCGGGGGTGATACGCAGTATTTT. Together with reference TRBV14 and TRBJ2-3, the CDR3 gives the full variable domain: EAGVTQFPSHSVIEKGQTVTLRCDPISGHDNLYWYRRVMGKEIKFLLHFVKESKQDESGMPNNRFLAERTGGTYSTLKVQPAELEDSGVYFCASSQVGGGDTQYFGPGTRLTVL.

The chain joins TRBV5-1 to TRBJ2-7; D gene uncertain. This CDR3 is built from 14 residues. CDR1 and CDR2 from the germline V gene are SGHRS and YFSETQ. Trimming cost V 0 bases and J 1 base, with 8 bases left between them. This CDR3 reads CASSLGFGSYEQYF. CDR3 coding DNA: TGCGCCAGCAGCTTGGGTTTCGGGTCCTACGAGCAGTACTTC.

V and J are TRBV5-4 and TRBJ2-2, with D perhaps matching TRBD2 (5 bases). With 1 base removed from V and 5 bases from J, the gap between germline ends came to 12 bases. The CDR3 extends over 15 amino acids. Germline loops: CDR1 SGHNT, CDR2 YYREEE (reference sequence). The CDR3 is CASSLTGIQTGELFF. The CDR3, as DNA: TGTGCCAGCAGCTTGACCGGGATTCAAACCGGGGAGCTGTTTTTT. The complete variable domain, with remaining parts taken from reference TRBV5-4 and TRBJ2-2, reads ETGVTQSPTHLIKTRGQQVTLRCSSQSGHNTVSWYQQALGQGPQFIFQYYREEENGRGNFPPRFSGLQFPNYSSELNVNALELDDSALYLCASSLTGIQTGELFFGEGSRLTVL.

V is TRBV29-1 and J is TRBJ2-2; no clear D. The CDR3 has 13 amino acids. The germline V gene encodes CDR1 SQVTM and CDR2 ANQGSEA. Trimming pared 7 bases from V and 6 bases from J, leaving 15 bases between. CDR3 sequence: CSAGASVPGELFF. The DNA of the CDR3 is TGCAGCGCAGGAGCGTCGGTTCCCGGGGAGCTGTTTTTT.

The CDR3: CASSQEREDEQFF. CDR3 coding DNA: TGTGCCAGCAGCCAAGAAAGGGAGGATGAGCAGTTCTTC. V and J are TRBV4-2 and TRBJ2-1; TRBD2 is a possible D gene (6 bases). V lost 0 bases, J lost 8 bases, and 8 bases lay in between. Per the germline V gene, CDR1 is LGHNA and CDR2 is YNFKEQ. This CDR3 is built from 13 residues.

This clone occurred a few times. The V and J genes are TRBV29-1 and TRBJ2-1; 8 bases agree with TRBD2. The junction had 16 bases not matched to a gene; V was cut back by 6 bases and J by 6 bases. Germline V CDR1 and CDR2: SQVTM, ANQGSEA. The CDR3 runs 16 residues. CDR3 DNA: TGCAGCGTCGACGGGACTAGACTATTAAACGCCAATGAGCAGTTCTTC. Encoded protein: CSVDGTRLLNANEQFF.

V is TRBV27 and J is TRBJ1-4, with D possibly being TRBD1 (5 bases). Per the germline V gene, CDR1 is MNHEY and CDR2 is SMNVEV (reference sequence). Trimming removed 0 bases from V and 4 bases from J, with 15 bases in between. CDR3 size: 17 residues. DNA of the CDR3: TGTGCCAGCAGTTTATCCTCCTGGCAGGGAATTAATGAAAAACTGTTTTTT. Protein: CASSLSSWQGINEKLFF. Combining the CDR3 with reference TRBV27 and TRBJ1-4 gives the whole variable domain EAQVTQNPRYLITVTGKKLTVTCSQNMNHEYMSWYRQDPGLGLRQIYYSMNVEVTDKGDVPEGYKVSRKEKRNFPLILESPSPNQTSLYFCASSLSSWQGINEKLFFGSGTQLSVL.

The rearrangement links TRBV5-5 to TRBJ2-5; D is possibly TRBD1 (5 bases). The CDR3 is 14 residues long. Germline V gives CDR1 SGHKS, CDR2 YYEKEE (reference sequence). The V and J ends lost 5 bases and 3 bases respectively, with 14 bases between them. In DNA, the CDR3 is TGTGCCAGCAGTTATCTGTCCAGGGAAGAGACCCAGTACTTC. Residues: CASSYLSREETQYF.

The chain carries TRBV27 and TRBJ1-5, with 9 nucleotides matching TRBD1. Germline V gene data show CDR1 as MNHEY and CDR2 as SMNVEV (reference sequence). V trimming: 5 bases; J trimming: 6 bases; junction bases outside the gene matches: 8. CDR3 length equals 15 residues. For the CDR3, the DNA is TGTGCCAGCAGTACTACCGGGACAGGGTTTCAGCCCCAGCATTTT. Amino acids: CASSTTGTGFQPQHF.

This clone was found once. The chain recombines TRBV7-9 with TRBJ2-1; 7 bases are shared with TRBD1. Germline V lookup: CDR1 SEHNR, CDR2 FQNEAQ (reference sequence). The CDR3 is 15 amino acids. V was clipped by 5 bases and J by 3 bases; unmatched bases: 7. CDR3 DNA sequence: TGTGCCAGCAGCCCCCCCGGGACAGTCTACAATGAGCAGTTCTTC. Amino acids: CASSPPGTVYNEQFF.

V and J are TRBV6-4 and TRBJ1-1; 8 bases agree with TRBD1. The germline CDR1 and CDR2 sequences are MRHNA and SNTAGT. The CDR3 consists of 13 residues. V lost 3 bases and J lost 7; bases outside the gene matches: 4. The CDR3 loop is CASSETGTGEAFF. The CDR3, as DNA: TGTGCCAGCAGTGAAACCGGGACAGGTGAAGCTTTCTTT.

This clone was counted once. V gene TRBV20-1 combines with J gene TRBJ2-1, with D unresolved. There are 14 residues in the CDR3. V lost 3 bases and J lost 2, with 11 bases in between. Germline CDR1 and CDR2: DFQATT and SNEGSKA (reference sequence). The CDR3 DNA sequence: TGCAGTGCTAGTTCCGCGAACGCCTACAATGAGCAGTTCTTC. It is translated as CSASSANAYNEQFF.

The chain links TRBV4-1 to TRBJ2-7, with 9 bases matching TRBD1. This CDR3 spans 16 amino acids. Germline lookup yields CDR1 MGHRA and CDR2 YSYEKL. Trimming removed 0 bases from V and 5 bases from J; junction bases left unmatched: 8. The chain's CDR3 is CASSQESRDRDDEQYF. The CDR3 bases are TGCGCCAGCAGCCAAGAGTCTCGGGACAGGGACGACGAGCAGTACTTC.

This chain uses TRBV6-5 with TRBJ1-5; unclear D gene. Looked up from germline, CDR1 is MNHEY and CDR2 is SVGAGI. Deletions cut 0 bases from V and 4 bases from J, with 4 bases between. The CDR3 covers 13 residues. This chain's CDR3 is CASSYSPNQPQHF. The CDR3 nucleotides are TGTGCCAGCAGTTACTCCCCAAATCAGCCCCAGCATTTT.

The chain employs TRBV11-2 and TRBJ2-3; the D is unclear. The germline V gene has CDR1 SGHAT and CDR2 FQNNGV. Trimming removed 0 bases from V and 4 bases from J, with 8 bases in between. The CDR3 consists of 14 residues. DNA for the CDR3: TGTGCCAGCAGCTTAGATTCCTCGGCAGATACGCAGTATTTT. This translates into CASSLDSSADTQYF. The full variable domain, its missing parts supplied by reference TRBV11-2 and TRBJ2-3, is EAGVAQSPRYKIIEKRQSVAFWCNPISGHATLYWYQQILGQGPKLLIQFQNNGVVDDSQLPKDRFSAERLKGVDSTLKIQPAKLEDSAVYLCASSLDSSADTQYFGPGTRLTVL.

The rearrangement links TRBV11-2 to TRBJ2-7; D is uncertain. Germline values: CDR1 SGHAT, CDR2 FQNNGV. V was shortened by 0 bases and J by 3 bases, with 9 bases between the two germline ends. This CDR3 spans 14 amino acids. In nucleotides, the CDR3 is TGTGCCAGCAGCTTAGATTATTCCAGCTACGAGCAGTACTTC. This encodes CASSLDYSSYEQYF.

This clone appeared a few times. The chain combines TRBV7-6 with TRBJ1-1; TRBD1 matches at 7 bases. CDR1 is SGHVS and CDR2 is FNYEAQ in the germline V gene. Trimming took 4 bases from V and 3 from J; bases not matched to a gene: 8. The CDR3 totals 15 residues. CDR3 loop: CASSSEQGQHTEAFF. The CDR3 bases are TGTGCCAGCAGCTCTGAACAGGGACAGCACACTGAAGCTTTCTTT.

The V call is TRBV6-1, the J call TRBJ2-3; maybe TRBD2 (6 bases). CDR1 is MNHNS, CDR2 SASEGT, per germline. Trimming cost V 0 bases and J 0 bases, with 10 bases left between them. The CDR3 spans 16 residues. The CDR3 sequence: CASSEAGGTSTDTQYF. The CDR3 DNA reads as TGTGCCAGCAGTGAAGCCGGAGGGACTAGCACAGATACGCAGTATTTT.

The genes are TRBV6-6 and TRBJ1-1, with TRBD1 as a possible D gene (5 bases). CDR1 is MNHNY and CDR2 is SVGAGI in the germline V gene (reference sequence). This CDR3 spans 12 amino acids. Trimming pared 7 bases from V and 5 bases from J, leaving 11 bases between. Here the CDR3 DNA reads TGTGCCAGCACCCCCCGGGGGACTGAAGCTTTCTTT. It specifies CASTPRGTEAFF.

This clone was recorded once. This sequence joins TRBV5-6 and TRBJ1-5, with D perhaps matching TRBD1 (5 bases). The CDR3 loop spans 15 amino acids. Trimming shortened V by 2 bases and J by 5 bases, and 14 bases separated the two germline ends. Germline V lookup: CDR1 SGHDT, CDR2 YYEEEE. In DNA form, the CDR3 reads TGTGCCAGCAGCTTCAGGGAGGCAGGACATCAGCCCCAGCATTTT. Amino acid sequence: CASSFREAGHQPQHF.

The gene calls are TRBV6-5 and TRBJ2-3; 8 bases are shared with TRBD2. The germline gives CDR1 MNHEY, CDR2 SVGAGI. V was pared by 6 bases and J by 5 bases, with 7 bases of the junction left unmatched. There are 14 residues in the CDR3. The CDR3 nucleotides are TGTGCCAGCAGCCTGCGGGAGGTAGTAGATACGCAGTATTTT. Residues: CASSLREVVDTQYF.

The chain carries TRBV2 and TRBJ1-2, with 7 bases lining up with TRBD1. The ends lost 5 bases at V and 7 bases at J; junction bases unmatched: 7. The CDR3 length is 13 residues. The germline V gene encodes CDR1 SNHLY and CDR2 FYNNEI. CDR3 loop: CASSPTGISGYTF. CDR3 coding DNA: TGTGCCAGCAGTCCGACAGGGATCTCTGGCTACACCTTC. Drawing the rest from reference TRBV2 and TRBJ1-2, the complete variable domain is EPEVTQTPSHQVTQMGQEVILRCVPISNHLYFYWYRQILGQKVEFLVSFYNNEISEKSEIFDDQFSVERPDGSNFTLKIRSTKLEDSAMYFCASSPTGISGYTFGSGTRLTVV.

This clone was detected once. The chain has TRBV20-1 and TRBJ1-2; 7 bases agree with TRBD1. Germline values: CDR1 DFQATT, CDR2 SNEGSKA (reference sequence). CDR3 length equals 11 residues. V lost 1 base, J lost 14 bases, and 7 bases stayed unmatched. CDR3 protein: CSARVKGAVTF. CDR3 bases: TGCAGTGCTAGAGTTAAGGGGGCGGTTACCTTC.

V gene TRBV15 combines with J gene TRBJ2-7; 7 bases line up with TRBD1. This CDR3 spans 14 amino acids. Germline V gene sequence: CDR1 LNHNV, CDR2 YYDKDF (reference sequence). With 0 bases clipped from V and 3 bases from J, the junction kept 2 bases outside the gene matches. CDR3 DNA: TGTGCCACCAGCAGAGATACAGGGGACTACGAGCAGTACTTC. Its translation: CATSRDTGDYEQYF.

This clone was counted many times. V and J are TRBV6-5 and TRBJ2-7; possibly TRBD2 for D (6 bases). Trimming took off 5 bases at V and 7 bases at J, with 12 bases between the two ends. The length of the CDR3 is 12 residues. The germline gives CDR1 MNHEY, CDR2 SVGAGI. The CDR3 region has the DNA TGTGCCAGCAGTAAGGGGAGGTCGGAGCAGTACTTC. This gives the protein CASSKGRSEQYF.